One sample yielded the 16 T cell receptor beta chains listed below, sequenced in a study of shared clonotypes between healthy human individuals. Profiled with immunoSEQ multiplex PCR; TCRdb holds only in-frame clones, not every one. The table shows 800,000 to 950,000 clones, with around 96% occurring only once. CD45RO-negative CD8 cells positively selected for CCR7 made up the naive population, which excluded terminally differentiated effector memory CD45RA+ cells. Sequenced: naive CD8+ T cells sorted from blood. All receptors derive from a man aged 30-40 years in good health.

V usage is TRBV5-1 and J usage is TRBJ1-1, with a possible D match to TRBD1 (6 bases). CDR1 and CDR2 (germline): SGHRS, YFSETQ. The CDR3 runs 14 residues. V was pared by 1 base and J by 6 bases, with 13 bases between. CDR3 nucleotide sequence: TGCGCCAGCAGCTTGTCTACACAGGGCGCTGAAGCTTTCTTT. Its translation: CASSLSTQGAEAFF.

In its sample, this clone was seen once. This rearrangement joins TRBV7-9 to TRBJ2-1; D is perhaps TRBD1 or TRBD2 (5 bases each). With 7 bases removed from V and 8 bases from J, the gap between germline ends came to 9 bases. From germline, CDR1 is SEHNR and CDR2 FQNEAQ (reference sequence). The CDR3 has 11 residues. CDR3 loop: CASIGGDEQFF. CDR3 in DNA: TGTGCCAGCATTGGGGGAGATGAGCAGTTCTTC.

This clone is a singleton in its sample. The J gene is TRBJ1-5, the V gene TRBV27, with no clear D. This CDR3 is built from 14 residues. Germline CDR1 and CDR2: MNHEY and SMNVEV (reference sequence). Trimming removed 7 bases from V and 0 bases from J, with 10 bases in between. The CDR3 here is CASKQYDSNQPQHF. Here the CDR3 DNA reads TGTGCCAGCAAACAGTACGATAGCAATCAGCCCCAGCATTTT.

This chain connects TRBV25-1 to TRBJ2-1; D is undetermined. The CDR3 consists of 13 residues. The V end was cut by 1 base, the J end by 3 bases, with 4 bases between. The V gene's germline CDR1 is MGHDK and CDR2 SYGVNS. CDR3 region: CASSEFGYNEQFF. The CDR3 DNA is TGTGCCAGCAGTGAATTCGGCTACAATGAGCAGTTCTTC.

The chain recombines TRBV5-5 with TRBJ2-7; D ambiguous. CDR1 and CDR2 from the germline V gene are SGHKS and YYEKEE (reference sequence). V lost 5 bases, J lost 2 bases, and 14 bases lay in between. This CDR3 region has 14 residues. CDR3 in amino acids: CASRGGKKTYEQYF. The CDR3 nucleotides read TGTGCCAGCAGGGGCGGAAAAAAAACCTACGAGCAGTACTTC.

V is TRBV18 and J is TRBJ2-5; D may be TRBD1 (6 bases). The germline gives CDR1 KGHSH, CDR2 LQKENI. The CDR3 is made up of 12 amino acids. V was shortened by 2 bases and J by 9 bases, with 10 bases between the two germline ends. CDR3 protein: CASSPDRLAQYF. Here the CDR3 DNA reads TGTGCCAGCTCACCAGACAGGCTGGCCCAGTACTTC.

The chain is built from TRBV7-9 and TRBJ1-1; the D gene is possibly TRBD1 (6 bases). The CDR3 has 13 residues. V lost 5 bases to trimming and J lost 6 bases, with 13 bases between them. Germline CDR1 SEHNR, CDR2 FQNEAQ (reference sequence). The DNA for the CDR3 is TGTGCCAGCAGCCTAGGGGGGATCGCTGAAGCTTTCTTT. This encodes CASSLGGIAEAFF.

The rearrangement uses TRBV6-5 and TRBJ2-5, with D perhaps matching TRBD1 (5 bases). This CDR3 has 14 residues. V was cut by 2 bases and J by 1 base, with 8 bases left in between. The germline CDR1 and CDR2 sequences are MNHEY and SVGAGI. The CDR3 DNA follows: TGTGCCAGCAGTTACCAGGGCCTCCAAGAGACCCAGTACTTC. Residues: CASSYQGLQETQYF.

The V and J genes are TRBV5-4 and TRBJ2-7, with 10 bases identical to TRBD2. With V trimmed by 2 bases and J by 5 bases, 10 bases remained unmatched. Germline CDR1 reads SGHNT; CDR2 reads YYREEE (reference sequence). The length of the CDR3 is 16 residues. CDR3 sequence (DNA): TGTGCCAGCAGCTTACGGGCTAGCGGGAGACTGGACGAGCAGTACTTC. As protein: CASSLRASGRLDEQYF.

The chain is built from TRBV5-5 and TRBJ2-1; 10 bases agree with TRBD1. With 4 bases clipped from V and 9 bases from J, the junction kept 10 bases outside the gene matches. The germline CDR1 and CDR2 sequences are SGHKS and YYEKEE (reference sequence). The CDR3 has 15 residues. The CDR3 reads CASSEYRQGAVEQFF. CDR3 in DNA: TGTGCCAGCAGCGAATATCGACAGGGGGCCGTTGAGCAGTTCTTC.

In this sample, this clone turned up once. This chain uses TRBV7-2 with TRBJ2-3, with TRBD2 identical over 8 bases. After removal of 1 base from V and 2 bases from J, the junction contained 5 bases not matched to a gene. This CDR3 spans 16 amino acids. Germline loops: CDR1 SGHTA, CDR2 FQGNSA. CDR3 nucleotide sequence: TGTGCCAGCAGCTTAGACCTAGCGGGCCCCACAGATACGCAGTATTTT. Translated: CASSLDLAGPTDTQYF.

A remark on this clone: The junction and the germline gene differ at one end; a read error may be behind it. The CDR3 sequence is CASSFGWSRQETQYF. In DNA, the CDR3 is TGTGCTAGCAGCTTTGGATGGTCAAGACAAGAGACCCAGTACTTC. The chain is built from TRBV7-7 and TRBJ2-5, with D unclear. The CDR3 runs 15 residues. Germline V gene data show CDR1 as SSHAT and CDR2 as FNYEAQ (reference sequence).

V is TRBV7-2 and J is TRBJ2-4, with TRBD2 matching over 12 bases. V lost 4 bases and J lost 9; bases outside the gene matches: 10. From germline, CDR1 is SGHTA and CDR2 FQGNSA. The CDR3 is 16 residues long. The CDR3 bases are TGTGCCAGCAGCTCTGGGCTAGCGGGAGGGCCGGGCATTCAGTACTTC. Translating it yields CASSSGLAGGPGIQYF.

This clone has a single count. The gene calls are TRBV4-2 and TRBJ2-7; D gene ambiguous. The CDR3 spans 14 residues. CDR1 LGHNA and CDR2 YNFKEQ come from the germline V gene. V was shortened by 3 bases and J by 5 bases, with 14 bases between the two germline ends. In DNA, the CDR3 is TGTGCCAGCAGCCAGGGTATAGGGCACGACGAGCAGTACTTC. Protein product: CASSQGIGHDEQYF.

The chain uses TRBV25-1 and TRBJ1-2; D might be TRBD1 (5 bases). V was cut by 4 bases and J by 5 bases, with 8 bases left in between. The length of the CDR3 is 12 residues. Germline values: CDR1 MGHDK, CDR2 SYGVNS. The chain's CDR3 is CASSGQGYGYTF. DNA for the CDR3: TGTGCCAGCAGTGGCCAGGGATATGGCTACACCTTC.

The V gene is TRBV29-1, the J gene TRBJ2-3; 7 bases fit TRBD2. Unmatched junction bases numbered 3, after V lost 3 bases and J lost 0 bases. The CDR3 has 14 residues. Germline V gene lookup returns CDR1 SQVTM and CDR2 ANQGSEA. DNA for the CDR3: TGCAGCGTTGAGCTAGCGGATAGCACAGATACGCAGTATTTT. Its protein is CSVELADSTDTQYF.